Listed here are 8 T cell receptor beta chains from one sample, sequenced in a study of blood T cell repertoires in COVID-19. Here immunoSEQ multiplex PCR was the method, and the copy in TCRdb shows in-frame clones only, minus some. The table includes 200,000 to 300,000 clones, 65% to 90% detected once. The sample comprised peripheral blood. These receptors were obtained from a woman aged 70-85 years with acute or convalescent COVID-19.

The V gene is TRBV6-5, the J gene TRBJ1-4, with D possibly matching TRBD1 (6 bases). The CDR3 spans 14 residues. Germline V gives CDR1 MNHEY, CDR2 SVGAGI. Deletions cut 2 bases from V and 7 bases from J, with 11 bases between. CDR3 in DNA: TGTGCCAGCAGTTACGGCGGGGGGCGTGAAAAACTGTTTTTT. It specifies CASSYGGGREKLFF.

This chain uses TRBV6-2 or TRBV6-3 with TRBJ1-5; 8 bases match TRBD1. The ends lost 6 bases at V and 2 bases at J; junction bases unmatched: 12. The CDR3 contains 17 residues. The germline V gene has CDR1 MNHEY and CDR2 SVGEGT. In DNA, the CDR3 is TGTGCCAGCAGCTCGATTCAGGGGGCAGAACGCAATCAGCCCCAGCATTTT. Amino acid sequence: CASSSIQGAERNQPQHF.

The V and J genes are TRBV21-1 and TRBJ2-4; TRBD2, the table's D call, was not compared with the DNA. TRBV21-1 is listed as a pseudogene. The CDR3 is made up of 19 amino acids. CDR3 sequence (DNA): TGTGCCAGCAGCAAAGGGGACTGGGTGTCAGGGCTAGCCAAAAACATTCAGTACTTC. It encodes CASSKGDWVSGLAKNIQYF.

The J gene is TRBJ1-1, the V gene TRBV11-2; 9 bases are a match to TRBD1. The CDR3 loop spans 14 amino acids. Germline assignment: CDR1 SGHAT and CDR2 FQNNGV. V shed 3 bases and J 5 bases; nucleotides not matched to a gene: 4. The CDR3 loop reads CASSLGQGFTEAFF. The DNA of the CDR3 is TGTGCCAGCAGCTTGGGACAGGGCTTTACTGAAGCTTTCTTT.

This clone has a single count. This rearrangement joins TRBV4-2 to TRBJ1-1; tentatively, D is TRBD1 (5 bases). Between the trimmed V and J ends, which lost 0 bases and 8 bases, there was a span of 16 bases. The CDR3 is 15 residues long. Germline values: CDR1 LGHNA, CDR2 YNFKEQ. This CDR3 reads CASSQDIGAIPEAFF. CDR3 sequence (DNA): TGTGCCAGCAGCCAAGATATAGGGGCGATACCGGAAGCTTTCTTT.

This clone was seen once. DNA of the CDR3: TGTGCCAGCTCACCCCGACAGAATTCACCCCTCCACTTT. Encoded protein: CASSPRQNSPLHF. This chain connects TRBV18 to TRBJ1-6; D may be TRBD1 (5 bases). Germline V gene lookup returns CDR1 KGHSH and CDR2 LQKENI. V was cut by 3 bases and J by 7 bases, with 7 bases left in between. The CDR3 consists of 13 residues.

CDR3 sequence: CATSDPKRGTINEQFF. DNA for the CDR3: TGTGCCACCAGTGACCCCAAGCGGGGTACTATCAATGAGCAGTTCTTC. This sequence joins TRBV24-1 and TRBJ2-1; 7 bases map to TRBD2. The CDR3 extends over 16 amino acids. J was trimmed by 6 bases and V by 4 bases; bases with no gene match: 11. CDR1 KGHDR and CDR2 SFDVKD come from the germline V gene.

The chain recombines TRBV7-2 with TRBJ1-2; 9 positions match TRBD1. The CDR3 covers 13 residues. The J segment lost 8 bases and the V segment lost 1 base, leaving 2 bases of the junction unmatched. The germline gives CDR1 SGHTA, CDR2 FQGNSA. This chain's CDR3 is CASSLDRGLGYTF. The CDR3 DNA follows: TGTGCCAGCAGCTTAGACAGGGGGCTCGGCTACACCTTC.